This T cell receptor beta chain was recorded in a study of Tregs in tolerant kidney transplant recipients (dated by TCRdb to about 2019). For the wider study: Transplants used related donors with nonmyeloablative bone marrow transplantation; mixed chimerism was transient in the human trials. Sorted recipient Tregs were cultured for about 16 days with irradiated activated donor B cells plus IL-2, and restimulation was performed on day 11. Once the B cell culture was finished, the cells were sorted into two populations: CD4+CD8-CD25+CD127- and CD4+CD8-4-1BB+CD40L-. Activated donor B cells were generated over about 9 days on irradiated CD40L-expressing 3T3 cells in the presence of cyclosporin A and IL-4. Additional Treg samples were obtained by sorting recipient CD4+CD25+CD127- cells from a roughly three-day mixed lymphocyte reaction with belatacept, in some cases after a subsequent roughly 5-day donor restimulation. During sorting of primary belatacept mixed lymphocyte reaction cultures, recipient cells were distinguished from donor cells with antibodies. The study applied TCRbeta sequencing to find donor-specific regulatory T cells before combined kidney and bone marrow transplantation and then followed those same cells after transplant. Overall study results and their limits: Donor-specific Treg expansion exceeded global Treg expansion in tolerant patients, suggesting antigen-driven rather than nonspecific expansion. Although technical replication error seemed to be minimal, the question of biological reproducibility was not addressed directly. Because the study included only a small number of patients, the results must be confirmed in larger populations and under other immunosuppression protocols. The most biologically relevant and donor-specific TCRbeta repertoire appeared to be identified by expanding Tregs with activated donor B cells. For some patients the PCR primers changed over time, which made it impossible to compare the samples from those patients at the nucleotide level.

V ends up 5 bases short and J 4 bases short, with an unmatched junction base count of 4. In the germline V gene (reference sequence), CDR1 corresponds to LNHDA and CDR2 to SQIVND. There are 13 amino acids in the CDR3, from cysteine to phenylalanine inclusive. Here the CDR3 DNA is all that survives: 39 bases in frame from base 1. This specimen's time point label, interpreted: blood sample drawn before combined kidney and bone marrow transplant. The patients were a handful of recipients of combined kidney and bone marrow transplants from the ITN036ST trial, and samples were available only for these trial subjects. Healthy control blood was processed to PBMCs by Ficoll density gradient and cryopreserved, and patient PBMCs were collected before and after transplant. For TCRbeta CDR3 sequencing, genomic DNA from the sorted cells was extracted using the QIAGEN DNeasy Blood and Tissue Kit. High-throughput TCRbeta CDR3 sequencing, including PCR amplification with bias correction and internal controls, was performed commercially through immunoSEQ. For the original study's pipeline: Unique productive TCRbeta sequences were defined by CDR3 nucleotide sequence where primers matched, and otherwise by CDR3 amino acid sequence together with Vbeta and Jbeta genes. A sequence was defined as donor-reactive if the sequence was expanded at least 5-fold in CFSE-low cells compared with unstimulated cells and had a frequency of at least 0.01% in CFSE-low cells. Jensen-Shannon divergence calculated on the top 100 TCRbeta sequences ranked by frequency was used to measure repertoire divergence. For samples with multiple sequencing runs, sorting error was corrected separately for each run before the runs were pooled. TCRdb holds this immuneACCESS table with in-frame rearrangements only. Some clones are missing; in checked studies, unresolved V genes explain under half, and the rest has no known cause. That table is the source of V, J and clone size, and D and trimming were worked out from the DNA. The sample has around 5,600 clones on record, almost 90% of them singletons. The ten most abundant clones make up 3.5% of the sample.

Of note for this clone: Its cognate antigen has yet to be identified. No base quality values were provided; no much bigger clone lies one nucleotide off.

This specimen consisted of Tregs from blood cultured with allogeneic cells, obtained before the transplant. Recombination connected TRBV19 to TRBJ1-2, with 7 junctional bases fitting TRBD1. This sequence originates from a human patient who received a combined kidney and bone marrow transplant. The bases read TGTGCCAGTAGTCCGCACAGGGGCTATGGCTACACCTTC. Translated, this gives CASSPHRGYGYTF.